Described below is a single TCR beta chain sequence and its context. Data came from immunoSEQ multiplex PCR; TCRdb stores just in-frame clones and leaves some out. The data show 150,000 to 180,000 clones, with about 85% seen just once and approximately 0.6% held by the top ten. The data belong to a study of blood T cell repertoires in COVID-19. Study-level background: Sites across the United States, Italy and Spain contributed samples from acute and convalescent COVID-19.

The clonotype originates from a man aged 55-75 years with COVID-19, enrolled during active disease. The sample comprised peripheral blood.

CDR3 loop: CASRPPGVTNYGYTF. CDR3 bases: TGTGCCAGCAGGCCTCCGGGAGTAACTAACTATGGCTACACCTTC. This chain connects TRBV28 to TRBJ1-2, with D uncertain. The CDR3 has 15 residues. The V gene lost 6 bases and the J gene lost 0 bases, with 14 bases spanning the gap. CDR1 is MDHEN and CDR2 is SYDVKM in the germline V gene.